These 14 T cell receptor beta chains were all obtained from the same sample, sequenced in a study of control samples from healthy donors and cancer patients. Generated by immunoSEQ multiplex PCR, the TCRdb table keeps only in-frame clones and is missing some. The sample has about 120,000 clones; 87% are singletons. Source material: blood. These receptors all come from a young man in good health.

The J gene is TRBJ1-6, the V gene TRBV7-3; 7 bases line up with TRBD1. Trimming removed 2 bases from V and 7 bases from J; junction bases left unmatched: 8. This CDR3 is 16 amino acids long. Germline CDR1 reads SGHTA; CDR2 reads FQGTGA. CDR3: CASSLRPGGSNSPLHF. CDR3 DNA: TGTGCCAGCAGCTTACGGCCAGGGGGGTCCAATTCACCCCTCCACTTT.

The chain employs TRBV24-1 and TRBJ1-5; a possible D gene is TRBD1 (5 bases). The V gene lost 4 bases and the J gene lost 0 bases, with 12 bases spanning the gap. The CDR3 length is 16 residues. In germline, CDR1 is KGHDR, CDR2 SFDVKD. CDR3 sequence: CATSDPRQNSNQPQHF. The CDR3 bases are TGTGCCACCAGTGACCCACGACAGAATAGCAATCAGCCCCAGCATTTT.

This clone occurred once. The chain has TRBV5-8 and TRBJ2-7; unclear D gene. The V and J ends lost 0 bases and 5 bases respectively, with 12 bases between them. The CDR3 has 14 amino acids. Germline V gene data show CDR1 as SGHTS and CDR2 as YDEGEE. This chain's CDR3 is CASSLGPGWHEQYF. DNA for the CDR3: TGTGCCAGCAGCTTGGGCCCGGGTTGGCACGAGCAGTACTTC.

The rearrangement links TRBV18 to TRBJ2-2; D remains ambiguous. CDR3 length: 14 amino acids. Germline CDR1 KGHSH, CDR2 LQKENI. Trimming stripped 3 bases from V and 4 bases from J, with 9 bases between. CDR3 protein: CASSPNYSTGELFF. DNA for the CDR3: TGTGCCAGCTCACCTAATTACAGCACCGGGGAGCTGTTTTTT.

This sequence joins TRBV3-1 (or the pseudogene TRBV3-2) and TRBJ2-1, with 10 positions matching TRBD2. The CDR3 covers 16 residues. V was clipped by 4 bases and J by 7 bases; unmatched bases: 10. Germline assignment: CDR1 LGHDT and CDR2 YNNKEL (reference sequence). The CDR3 spells CASSPRFSGGDNEQFF. CDR3 DNA: TGTGCCAGCAGCCCTCGCTTCAGCGGGGGGGATAATGAGCAGTTCTTC.

Here the CDR3 reads CASSWGDRVNTGELFF. CDR3 DNA: TGTGCCAGCAGCTGGGGGGACAGGGTGAACACCGGGGAGCTGTTTTTT. V usage is TRBV5-6 and J usage is TRBJ2-2, with 9 nucleotides matching TRBD1. From germline, CDR1 is SGHDT and CDR2 YYEEEE. CDR3 length: 16 amino acids. The V segment lost 3 bases and the J segment 1 base; nucleotides outside the gene matches: 4.

The V gene is TRBV5-1, the J gene TRBJ2-3, with unresolved D. CDR1 and CDR2 from the germline V gene are SGHRS and YFSETQ. The V and J ends lost 2 bases and 2 bases respectively, with 12 bases between them. The length of the CDR3 is 15 residues. The CDR3 sequence: CASSFDTQVTDTQYF. In DNA, the CDR3 is TGCGCCAGCAGCTTCGACACCCAAGTCACAGATACGCAGTATTTT.

The rearrangement joins TRBV30 to TRBJ1-6; perhaps TRBD1 as D (5 bases). CDR1 is GTSNPN, CDR2 SVGIG, per germline (reference sequence). Trimming left V 0 bases short and J 9 bases short, with 18 bases between. The length of the CDR3 is 16 residues. The CDR3 loop reads CAWSVRKVVGGSPLHF. In DNA form, the CDR3 reads TGTGCCTGGAGTGTACGGAAAGTTGTCGGGGGTTCACCCCTCCACTTT. Together with reference TRBV30 and TRBJ1-6, the CDR3 gives the full variable domain: SQTIHQWPATLVQPVGSPLSLECTVEGTSNPNLYWYRQAAGRGLQLLFYSVGIGQISSEVPQNLSASRPQDRQFILSSKKLLLSDSGFYLCAWSVRKVVGGSPLHFGNGTRLTVT.

This sequence joins TRBV30 and TRBJ1-2, with D possibly being TRBD1 (5 bases). The CDR3 runs to 14 residues. The germline V and J ends were trimmed by 1 base and 1 base, with 10 bases remaining between them. CDR1 GTSNPN and CDR2 SVGIG come from the germline V gene (reference sequence). CDR3 loop: CAWSALDNNYGYTF. Here the CDR3 DNA reads TGTGCCTGGAGTGCCTTGGACAATAACTATGGCTACACCTTC.

The V call is TRBV19, the J call TRBJ2-5; 8 bases match TRBD2. The CDR3 loop spans 13 amino acids. V dropped 5 bases and J dropped 4; count of bases not matched to a gene: 3. The germline V gene has CDR1 LNHDA and CDR2 SQIVND (reference sequence). Here the CDR3 DNA reads TGTGCCAGTAGTGCGGGGGGAGGAGAGACCCAGTACTTC. Translation: CASSAGGGETQYF.

This clone occurred many times. This chain joins TRBV11-2 and TRBJ1-6; D gene uncertain. The CDR3 is made up of 13 amino acids. V lost 5 bases to trimming and J lost 7 bases, with 9 bases between them. Germline assignment: CDR1 SGHAT and CDR2 FQNNGV. Here the CDR3 DNA reads TGTGCCAGCAGCGGGCGTCTAAATTCACCCCTCCACTTT. Amino acid sequence: CASSGRLNSPLHF.

This chain joins TRBV29-1 and TRBJ2-7, with D hard to call. CDR3 size: 11 residues. V was shortened by 2 bases and J by 4 bases, with 6 bases between the two germline ends. Per the germline V gene, CDR1 is SQVTM and CDR2 is ANQGSEA. The CDR3 coding sequence is TGCAGCGTTGAAATCGCATACGAGCAGTACTTC. Translated: CSVEIAYEQYF.

The chain joins TRBV24-1 to TRBJ1-5; the match to TRBD1 covers 9 bases. Trimming took 7 bases from V and 4 from J; bases not matched to a gene: 10. This CDR3 region has 16 residues. The germline gives CDR1 KGHDR, CDR2 SFDVKD. The CDR3 is CATSPGTGSLNQPQHF. DNA of the CDR3: TGTGCCACCAGCCCCGGGACAGGGAGTCTAAATCAGCCCCAGCATTTT.

This chain connects TRBV3-1 (or the pseudogene TRBV3-2) to TRBJ2-1, with no clear D. Trimming shortened V by 1 base and J by 7 bases, and 8 bases separated the two germline ends. Per germline, CDR1 LGHDT and CDR2 YNNKEL (reference sequence). This CDR3 has 13 residues. CDR3 loop: CASSQGEENEQFF. The CDR3 bases are TGTGCCAGCAGCCAAGGGGAAGAGAATGAGCAGTTCTTC.